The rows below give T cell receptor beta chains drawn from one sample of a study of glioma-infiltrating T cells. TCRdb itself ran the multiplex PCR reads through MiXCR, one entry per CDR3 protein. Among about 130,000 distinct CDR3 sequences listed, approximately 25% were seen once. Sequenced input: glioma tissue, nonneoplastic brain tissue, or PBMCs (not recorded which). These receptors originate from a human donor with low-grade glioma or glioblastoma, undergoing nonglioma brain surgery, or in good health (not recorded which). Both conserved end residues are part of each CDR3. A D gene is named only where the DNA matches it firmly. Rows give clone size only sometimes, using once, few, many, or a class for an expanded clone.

CDR3nt: TGCAGTGCTAGAGACGCCAAAAGAGGGACAGATACGCAGTATTTT; CDR3aa: CSARDAKRGTDTQYF; v_gene: TRBV20-1; d_gene: NA; j_gene: TRBJ2-3; abundance: many
CDR3nt: TGTGCCAGCAGCTTCAGATACTCTGGAAACACCATATATTTT; CDR3aa: CASSFRYSGNTIYF; v_gene: TRBV12-3/TRBV12-4; d_gene: NA; j_gene: TRBJ1-3; abundance: NA
CDR3nt: TGTGCCAGCAGCTTCTCCGGGACAGGGTACACAGATACGCAGTATTTT; CDR3aa: CASSFSGTGYTDTQYF; v_gene: TRBV7-2; d_gene: TRBD1; j_gene: TRBJ2-3; abundance: NA
CDR3nt: TGTGCCAGCAGTTACTCTTCACCCTCTGGAAACACCATATATTTT; CDR3aa: CASSYSSPSGNTIYF; v_gene: TRBV6-6; d_gene: NA; j_gene: TRBJ1-3; abundance: many
CDR3nt: TGCGCCAGCAGACAAGGGACCGGCTCCTACGAGCAGTACTTC; CDR3aa: CASRQGTGSYEQYF; v_gene: TRBV4-1; d_gene: NA; j_gene: TRBJ2-7; abundance: few
CDR3nt: TGTGCCAGCAGCCGGGACTACAATGAGCAGTTCTTC; CDR3aa: CASSRDYNEQFF; v_gene: TRBV7-2; d_gene: NA; j_gene: TRBJ2-1; abundance: many
CDR3nt: TGTGCCAGCAGTCCCTTTCCCGATACGCAGTATTTT; CDR3aa: CASSPFPDTQYF; v_gene: TRBV6-2/TRBV6-3; d_gene: NA; j_gene: TRBJ2-3; abundance: many
CDR3nt: TGTGCCAGCGATCTAGCGGCTAGCACAGATACGCAGTATTTT; CDR3aa: CASDLAASTDTQYF; v_gene: TRBV2; d_gene: TRBD2; j_gene: TRBJ2-3; abundance: many
CDR3nt: TGTGCCAGCAGTCCACGTGTGGGCCGGGGAATCGCATCCATGAACACTGAAGCTTTCTTT; CDR3aa: CASSPRVGRGIASMNTEAFF; v_gene: TRBV12-3/TRBV12-4; d_gene: NA; j_gene: TRBJ1-1; abundance: many
CDR3nt: TGTGCCAGCAGCCTGCAGGGGGGCACAGATACGCAGTATTTT; CDR3aa: CASSLQGGTDTQYF; v_gene: TRBV3-1; d_gene: TRBD1; j_gene: TRBJ2-3; abundance: many
CDR3nt: TGTGCCACCAGTGACCGTCAAGAGACCCAGTACTTC; CDR3aa: CATSDRQETQYF; v_gene: TRBV24-1; d_gene: NA; j_gene: TRBJ2-5; abundance: many
CDR3nt: TGTGCCAGCAGCTTAGTAGTAAGACAGTCACCCCTCCACTTT; CDR3aa: CASSLVVRQSPLHF; v_gene: TRBV7-2; d_gene: NA; j_gene: TRBJ1-6; abundance: many
CDR3nt: TGTGCCAGCAGCCCTTACTCTAGCGGGCTTTCCAATGAGCAGTTCTTC; CDR3aa: CASSPYSSGLSNEQFF; v_gene: TRBV7-6; d_gene: TRBD2; j_gene: TRBJ2-1; abundance: many
CDR3nt: TGCAGTTCTAGAGTACCTATCTCCTACGAGCAGTACTTC; CDR3aa: CSSRVPISYEQYF; v_gene: TRBV20-1; d_gene: NA; j_gene: TRBJ2-7; abundance: NA
CDR3nt: TGTGCCAGCAGCTCTGGACTAGCGGGAGGTCCCTCTTATACGCAGTATTTT; CDR3aa: CASSSGLAGGPSYTQYF; v_gene: TRBV7-6; d_gene: TRBD2; j_gene: TRBJ2-3; abundance: many
CDR3nt: TGTGCCAGCAGCTTACTACGACAGGGAGGTCGTTCTGAGACCCAGTACTTC; CDR3aa: CASSLLRQGGRSETQYF; v_gene: TRBV11-2; d_gene: NA; j_gene: TRBJ2-5; abundance: NA
CDR3nt: TGTGCCACCCTGGCATCCGGACAGGGGGCGTCCGGCTACACCTTC; CDR3aa: CATLASGQGASGYTF; v_gene: TRBV28; d_gene: TRBD1; j_gene: TRBJ1-2; abundance: many
CDR3nt: TGTGCCACCTTGGGAGGGGCCGGCTACACCTTC; CDR3aa: CATLGGAGYTF; v_gene: TRBV10-3; d_gene: NA; j_gene: TRBJ1-2; abundance: many
CDR3nt: TGTGCCAGTAGCAAGACGTGGACAGCTCCAGAGCAGTACTTC; CDR3aa: CASSKTWTAPEQYF; v_gene: TRBV19; d_gene: NA; j_gene: TRBJ2-7; abundance: NA
CDR3nt: TGCAGTGCTAGAGATCGAGGGACAAATGAAAAACTGTTTTTT; CDR3aa: CSARDRGTNEKLFF; v_gene: TRBV20-1; d_gene: NA; j_gene: TRBJ1-4; abundance: many
CDR3nt: TGTGCCAGCAGTTTAGGTGGGAAGTTCTATGGCTACACCTTC; CDR3aa: CASSLGGKFYGYTF; v_gene: TRBV12-3/TRBV12-4; d_gene: NA; j_gene: TRBJ1-2; abundance: many
CDR3nt: TGTGCCAGCAGAAGGGAGCAGGGGACAGATACGCAGTATTTT; CDR3aa: CASRREQGTDTQYF; v_gene: TRBV2; d_gene: NA; j_gene: TRBJ2-3; abundance: many
CDR3nt: TGCAGCGTACCGGGACAGGGGTCGAATCGAGCTTTCTTT; CDR3aa: CSVPGQGSNRAFF; v_gene: TRBV29-1; d_gene: TRBD1; j_gene: TRBJ1-1; abundance: NA
CDR3nt: TGCAGTGCTAAAGGGGCGGCTGGAGACACCACATATTTT; CDR3aa: CSAKGAAGDTTYF; v_gene: TRBV20-1; d_gene: NA; j_gene: TRBJ1-3; abundance: NA
CDR3nt: TGTGCCAGCAGCGTCTCTAGCGGGAGCTCCTACGAGCAGTACTTC; CDR3aa: CASSVSSGSSYEQYF; v_gene: TRBV9; d_gene: TRBD2; j_gene: TRBJ2-7; abundance: NA
CDR3nt: TGTGCCAGCAGCCACGGCCCAAATTCGGGGACGGGGAGGAAGGAGCAGTACTTC; CDR3aa: CASSHGPNSGTGRKEQYF; v_gene: TRBV3-1; d_gene: NA; j_gene: TRBJ2-7; abundance: few
CDR3nt: TGCAGCGTTGAGAAAGGGTATGAGCAGTACTTC; CDR3aa: CSVEKGYEQYF; v_gene: TRBV29-1; d_gene: NA; j_gene: TRBJ2-7; abundance: many
CDR3nt: TGTGCCAGCAGGACCGGGACTAGTAGCACAGATACGCAGTATTTT; CDR3aa: CASRTGTSSTDTQYF; v_gene: TRBV5-4; d_gene: TRBD2; j_gene: TRBJ2-3; abundance: many
CDR3nt: TGCGCCAGCAGCCAACCTGGTGGCACGGAGACCCAGTACTTC; CDR3aa: CASSQPGGTETQYF; v_gene: TRBV4-1; d_gene: NA; j_gene: TRBJ2-5; abundance: many
CDR3nt: TGCGCCAGCAGCCTATCCCGGGGGATCTCCGGAGAGTACTTC; CDR3aa: CASSLSRGISGEYF; v_gene: TRBV4-1; d_gene: NA; j_gene: TRBJ2-7; abundance: many
CDR3nt: TGTGCCAGCAGCTTAGGGCTTCCTGGAGAGACCCAGTACTTC; CDR3aa: CASSLGLPGETQYF; v_gene: TRBV7-2; d_gene: NA; j_gene: TRBJ2-5; abundance: many
CDR3nt: TGTGCCAGCAGCCAAGAATTAGGGCGCCCTGAAGCTTTCTTT; CDR3aa: CASSQELGRPEAFF; v_gene: TRBV14; d_gene: NA; j_gene: TRBJ1-1; abundance: many
CDR3nt: TGTGCCAGCAGAGGGGAGGCAGATACGCAGTATTTT; CDR3aa: CASRGEADTQYF; v_gene: TRBV6-1; d_gene: NA; j_gene: TRBJ2-3; abundance: many
CDR3nt: TGTGCCAGCAGTTTTCGGTGGAGGCAGGTGGAAAATTCACCCCTCCACTTT; CDR3aa: CASSFRWRQVENSPLHF; v_gene: TRBV6-2/TRBV6-3; d_gene: NA; j_gene: TRBJ1-6; abundance: NA
CDR3nt: TGCGCCAGCAGCCAAGGCCGGAGACTAGTATTCAATGAGCAGTTCTTC; CDR3aa: CASSQGRRLVFNEQFF; v_gene: TRBV4-3; d_gene: NA; j_gene: TRBJ2-1; abundance: many
CDR3nt: TGTGCCAGCCTAGCGGACAACACAGATACGCAGTATTTT; CDR3aa: CASLADNTDTQYF; v_gene: TRBV6-1; d_gene: TRBD2; j_gene: TRBJ2-3; abundance: many
CDR3nt: TGTGCCAGCAGCCCCGTTTCAGGACAGCAATACGAGCAGTACTTC; CDR3aa: CASSPVSGQQYEQYF; v_gene: TRBV7-2; d_gene: NA; j_gene: TRBJ2-7; abundance: many
CDR3nt: TGCAGTGCTAGAGGTTGGACTAGCAACGAGCAGTACTTC; CDR3aa: CSARGWTSNEQYF; v_gene: TRBV20-1; d_gene: TRBD2; j_gene: TRBJ2-7; abundance: many
CDR3nt: TGTGCCAGTAGTATAGTTGGACAGGGACGGAACTATGGCTACACCTTC; CDR3aa: CASSIVGQGRNYGYTF; v_gene: TRBV19; d_gene: TRBD1; j_gene: TRBJ1-2; abundance: many
CDR3nt: TGCAGTGCTAGAGATTTGGGAGGGCCGTACGAGCAGTACTTC; CDR3aa: CSARDLGGPYEQYF; v_gene: TRBV20-1; d_gene: TRBD2; j_gene: TRBJ2-7; abundance: many
CDR3nt: TGTGCCAGCAGCAAGGACGGAGATTCACCCCTCCACTTT; CDR3aa: CASSKDGDSPLHF; v_gene: TRBV27; d_gene: NA; j_gene: TRBJ1-6; abundance: many
CDR3nt: TGTGCCAGCAGCCAAGGGGGGGTGCGCGGAACTAGCACAGATACGCAGTATTTT; CDR3aa: CASSQGGVRGTSTDTQYF; v_gene: TRBV4-2; d_gene: NA; j_gene: TRBJ2-3; abundance: many
CDR3nt: TGTGCCAGCAGCCAAGTTATGACAGCCTATGGCTACACCTTC; CDR3aa: CASSQVMTAYGYTF; v_gene: TRBV4-2; d_gene: NA; j_gene: TRBJ1-2; abundance: many
CDR3nt: TGTGCCAGCAGGGCTACTGGGGCCAACGTCCTGACTTTC; CDR3aa: CASRATGANVLTF; v_gene: TRBV6-1; d_gene: NA; j_gene: TRBJ2-6; abundance: many
CDR3nt: TGTGCCAGCAGGAGACTAGCGGTGGAGATAACAGATACGCAGTATTTT; CDR3aa: CASRRLAVEITDTQYF; v_gene: TRBV2; d_gene: TRBD2; j_gene: TRBJ2-3; abundance: many
CDR3nt: TGCGCCAGCAGCTTGCCCAGCGGGAGTTCAGATACGCAGTATTTT; CDR3aa: CASSLPSGSSDTQYF; v_gene: TRBV5-1; d_gene: TRBD2; j_gene: TRBJ2-3; abundance: many
CDR3nt: TGTGCCAGTAGTAAGGGGACCTTCAACTCCCTTGAGACCCAGTACTTC; CDR3aa: CASSKGTFNSLETQYF; v_gene: TRBV19; d_gene: NA; j_gene: TRBJ2-5; abundance: NA
CDR3nt: TGTGCCAGCAGTTCAAGGAATTACGAGCAGTACTTC; CDR3aa: CASSSRNYEQYF; v_gene: TRBV27; d_gene: NA; j_gene: TRBJ2-7; abundance: many